This T cell receptor beta chain was documented in a study of blood T cell repertoires in COVID-19. Across the whole study: Samples taken during acute and convalescent COVID-19 were collected in the United States, Italy and Spain. From T cells, B-cell-depleted T cells, or PBMCs came the material, which was cDNA or gDNA.

Germline CDR1 SNHLY, CDR2 FYNNEI. Unmatched junction bases numbered 8, after V lost 1 base and J lost 10 bases. This CDR3 spans 16 amino acids. Per the original methods: It was from reference gene primer amplification that nucleated cell counts were estimated. Sequenced by immunoSEQ multiplex PCR; TCRdb stores in-frame clones only, minus some. That table furnishes V, J and clone size, whereas the DNA furnished D and trimming. The sample gives more than 10,000 clones, roughly four fifths of which show up once; approximately 25% is in the top ten. This chain links TRBV2 with TRBJ2-4; 12 bases are a match to TRBD2. The origin of this receptor is a man in his forties or fifties with active or convalescent COVID-19. The sequenced material came from peripheral blood. The CDR3 here is CASSEVASGGESIQYF. DNA for the CDR3: TGTGCCAGCAGTGAAGTGGCTAGCGGGGGGGAGAGTATTCAGTACTTC.